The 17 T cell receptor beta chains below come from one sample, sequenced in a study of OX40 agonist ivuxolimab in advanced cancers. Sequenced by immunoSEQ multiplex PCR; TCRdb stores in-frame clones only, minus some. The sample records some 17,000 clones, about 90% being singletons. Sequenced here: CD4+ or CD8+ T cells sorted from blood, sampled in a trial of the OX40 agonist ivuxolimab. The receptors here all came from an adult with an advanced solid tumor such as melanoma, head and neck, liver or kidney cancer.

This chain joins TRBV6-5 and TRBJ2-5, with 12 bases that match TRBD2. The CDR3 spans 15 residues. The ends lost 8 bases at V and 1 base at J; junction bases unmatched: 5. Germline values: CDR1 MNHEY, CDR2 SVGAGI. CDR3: CASGAGLAGQETQYF. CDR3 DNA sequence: TGTGCCAGCGGCGCGGGACTAGCGGGCCAAGAGACCCAGTACTTC.

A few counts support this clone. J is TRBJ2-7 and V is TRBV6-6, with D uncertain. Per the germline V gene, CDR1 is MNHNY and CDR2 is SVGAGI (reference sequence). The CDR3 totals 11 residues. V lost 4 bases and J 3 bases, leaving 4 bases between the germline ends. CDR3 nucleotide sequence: TGTGCCAGCAGTTGGTACTACGAGCAGTACTTC. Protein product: CASSWYYEQYF.

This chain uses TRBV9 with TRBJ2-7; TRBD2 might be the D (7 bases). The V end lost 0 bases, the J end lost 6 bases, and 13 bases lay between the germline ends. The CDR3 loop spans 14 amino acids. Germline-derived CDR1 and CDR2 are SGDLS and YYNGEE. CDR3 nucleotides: TGTGCCAGCAGCGTAGGAGGGGGGGTAGGCGAGCAGTACTTC. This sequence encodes CASSVGGGVGEQYF.

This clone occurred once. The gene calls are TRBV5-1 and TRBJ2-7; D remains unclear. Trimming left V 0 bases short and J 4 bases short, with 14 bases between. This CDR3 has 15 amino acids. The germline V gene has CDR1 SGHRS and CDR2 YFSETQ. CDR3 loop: CASSLVAGSKYEQYF. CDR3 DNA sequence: TGCGCCAGCAGCTTGGTGGCAGGCTCTAAGTACGAGCAGTACTTC.

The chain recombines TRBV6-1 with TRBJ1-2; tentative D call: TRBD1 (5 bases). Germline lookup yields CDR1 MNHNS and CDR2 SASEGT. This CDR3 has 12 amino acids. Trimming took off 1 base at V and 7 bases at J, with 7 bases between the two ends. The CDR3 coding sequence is TGTGCCAGCAGTGAAGACAGGAGTGGCTACACCTTC. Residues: CASSEDRSGYTF.

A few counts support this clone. The CDR3 loop is CASSLRAVYQPQHF. CDR3 nucleotide sequence: TGTGCCAGCAGTCTCCGGGCAGTGTATCAGCCCCAGCATTTT. The chain links TRBV27 to TRBJ1-5; D not certain. The V gene's germline CDR1 is MNHEY and CDR2 SMNVEV (reference sequence). V was pared by 5 bases and J by 5 bases, with 13 bases between. This CDR3 is built from 14 residues.

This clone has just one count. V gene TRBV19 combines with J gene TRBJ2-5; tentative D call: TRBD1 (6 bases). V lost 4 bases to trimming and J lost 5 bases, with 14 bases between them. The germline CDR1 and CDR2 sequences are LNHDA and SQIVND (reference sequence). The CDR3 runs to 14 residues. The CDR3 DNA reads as TGTGCCAGTAGTACCCTTGGGGGCTGGGAGACCCAGTACTTC. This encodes CASSTLGGWETQYF.

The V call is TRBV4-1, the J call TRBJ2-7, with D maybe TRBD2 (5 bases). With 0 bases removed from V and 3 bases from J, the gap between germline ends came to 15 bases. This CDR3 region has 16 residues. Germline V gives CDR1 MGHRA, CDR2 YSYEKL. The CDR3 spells CASSQDLRTPYYEQYF. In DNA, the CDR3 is TGCGCCAGCAGCCAAGATTTGAGGACTCCTTACTACGAGCAGTACTTC.

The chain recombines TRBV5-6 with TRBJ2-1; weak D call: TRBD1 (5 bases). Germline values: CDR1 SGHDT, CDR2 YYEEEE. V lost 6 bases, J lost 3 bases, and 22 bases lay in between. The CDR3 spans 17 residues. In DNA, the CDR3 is TGTGCCAGCAACCCGACACGTGGGGCCCCTGACTACAATGAGCAGTTCTTC. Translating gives CASNPTRGAPDYNEQFF.

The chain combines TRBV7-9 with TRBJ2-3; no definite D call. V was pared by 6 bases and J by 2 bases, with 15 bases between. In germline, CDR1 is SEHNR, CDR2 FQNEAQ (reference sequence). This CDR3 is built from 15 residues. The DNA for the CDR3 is TGTGCCAGCAGGGGGATGGGTAGAGACACAGATACGCAGTATTTT. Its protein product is CASRGMGRDTDTQYF.

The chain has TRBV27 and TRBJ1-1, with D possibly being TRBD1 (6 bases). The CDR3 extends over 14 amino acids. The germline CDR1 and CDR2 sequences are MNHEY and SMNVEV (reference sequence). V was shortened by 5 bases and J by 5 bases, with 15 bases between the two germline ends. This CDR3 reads CASSQQGLGTEAFF. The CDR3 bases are TGTGCCAGCAGTCAACAGGGACTTGGGACTGAAGCTTTCTTT.

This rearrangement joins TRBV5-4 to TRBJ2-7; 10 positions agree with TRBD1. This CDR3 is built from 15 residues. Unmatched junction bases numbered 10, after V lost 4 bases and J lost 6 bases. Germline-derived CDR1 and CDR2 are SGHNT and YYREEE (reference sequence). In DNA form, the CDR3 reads TGTGCCAGCAGCGTCACCGGGACAGGGGTCTCCGAGCAGTACTTC. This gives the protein CASSVTGTGVSEQYF.

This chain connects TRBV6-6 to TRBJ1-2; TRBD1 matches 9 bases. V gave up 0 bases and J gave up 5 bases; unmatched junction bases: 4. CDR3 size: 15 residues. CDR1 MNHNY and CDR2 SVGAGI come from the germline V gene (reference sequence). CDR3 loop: CASSYSTGGLYGYTF. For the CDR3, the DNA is TGTGCCAGCAGTTACTCGACAGGGGGACTGTATGGCTACACCTTC.

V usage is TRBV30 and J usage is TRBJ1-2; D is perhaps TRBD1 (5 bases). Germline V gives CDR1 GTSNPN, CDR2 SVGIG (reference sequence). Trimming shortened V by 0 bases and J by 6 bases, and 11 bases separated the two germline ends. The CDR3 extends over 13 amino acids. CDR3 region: CAWSVLGLDGYTF. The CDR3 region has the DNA TGTGCCTGGAGTGTACTGGGGCTGGATGGCTACACCTTC.

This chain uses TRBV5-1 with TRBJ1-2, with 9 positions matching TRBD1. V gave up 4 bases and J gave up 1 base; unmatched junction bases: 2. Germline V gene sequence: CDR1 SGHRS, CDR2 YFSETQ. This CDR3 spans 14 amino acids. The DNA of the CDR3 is TGCGCCAGCAGCGCGGACAGGGGTAACTATGGCTACACCTTC. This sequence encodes CASSADRGNYGYTF.

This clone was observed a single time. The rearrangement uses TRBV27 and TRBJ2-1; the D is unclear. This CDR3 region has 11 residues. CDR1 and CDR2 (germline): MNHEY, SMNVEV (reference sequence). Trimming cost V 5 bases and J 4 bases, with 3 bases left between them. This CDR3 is CASSVYNEQFF. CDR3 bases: TGTGCCAGCAGTGTATACAATGAGCAGTTCTTC.

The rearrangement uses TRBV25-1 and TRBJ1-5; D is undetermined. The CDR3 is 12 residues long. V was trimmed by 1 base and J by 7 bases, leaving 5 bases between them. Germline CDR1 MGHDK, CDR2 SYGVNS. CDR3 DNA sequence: TGTGCCAGCAGTGAATTAGGGCAGCCCCAGCATTTT. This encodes CASSELGQPQHF.